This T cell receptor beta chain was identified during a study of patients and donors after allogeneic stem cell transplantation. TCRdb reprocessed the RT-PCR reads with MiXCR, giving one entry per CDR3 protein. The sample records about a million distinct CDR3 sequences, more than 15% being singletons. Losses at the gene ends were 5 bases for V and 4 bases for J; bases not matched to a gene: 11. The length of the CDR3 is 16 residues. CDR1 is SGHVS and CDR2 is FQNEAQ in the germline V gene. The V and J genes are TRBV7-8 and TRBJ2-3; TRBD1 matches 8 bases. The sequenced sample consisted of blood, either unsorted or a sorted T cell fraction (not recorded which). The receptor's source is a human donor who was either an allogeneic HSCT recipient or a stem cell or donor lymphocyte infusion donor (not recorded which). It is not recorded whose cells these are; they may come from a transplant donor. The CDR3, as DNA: TGTGCCAGCAGCCCTAAAGGGGCAGGGGGCGCAGATACGCAGTATTTT. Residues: CASSPKGAGGADTQYF.